This TCR beta chain was sequenced in a study of blood T cells in healthy people across ages. Study-wide findings and caveats: Lack of knowledge of donor CMV status possibly confounded expanded clonotype changes.

Details on this clonotype: The antigen remains undetermined.

V trimming: 4 bases; J trimming: 3 bases; junction bases outside the gene matches: 5. Germline CDR1 and CDR2: SGHRS and YFSETQ. This CDR3 has 14 amino acids. The authors ran a second PCR of roughly 6 to 12 cycles using a sample-barcoded 5' primer and a J-beta primer mix. TCRdb ran MiXCR on the 5' RACE reads and lists one entry per CDR3 protein. The data show about 780,000 distinct CDR3 sequences, 46% seen once. The sequence came from a man older than 75 in good health. Sequenced sample: blood. This chain connects TRBV5-1 to TRBJ2-3; TRBD2 aligns across 7 bases. The CDR3 here is CASSGGGFTDTQYF. The CDR3 DNA is TGCGCCAGCAGCGGCGGGGGTTTTACAGATACGCAGTATTTT.